The clone carrying this T cell receptor (beta chain) was picked up one time. Its antigen is not identified. With survey level as its setting, the immunoSEQ assay was v3.0. Here immunoSEQ multiplex PCR was the method, and the copy in TCRdb shows in-frame clones only, minus some. The data contain about 14,000 clones, more than 75% of them singletons. The record originates from a study of long-term antiretroviral therapy in people with HIV. Broader study findings: Pre-ART expanded TRB clones stayed dominant throughout, though often decreasing after ART. CDR3 length ranges were narrower in HIV repertoires than in controls. On ART adherence, viral resistance or therapy changes, no data were available.

This CDR3 has 14 amino acids. The germline CDR1 and CDR2 sequences are MNHEY and SMNVEV (reference sequence). The ends were cut back, 5 bases at V and 4 bases at J, with 14 bases in the middle. This chain links TRBV27 with TRBJ1-1, with a tentative D call TRBD1 (6 bases). The sequenced sample was unsorted PBMCs, obtained 3.1 years after starting antiretroviral therapy. This receptor was taken from a man between 40 and 49 years old with HIV. The CDR3 reads CASSRGGGITEAFF. CDR3 sequence (DNA): TGTGCCAGCAGTCGAGGGGGGGGCATCACTGAAGCTTTCTTT.